This TCR beta chain stems from a study of cytomegalovirus exposure and HLA in healthy donors. Germline trimming cut 5 bases from V and 4 bases from J; bases unmatched to any gene: 7. The CDR3 is made up of 15 amino acids. The germline gives CDR1 LNHDA, CDR2 SQIVND (reference sequence). The table came from immunoSEQ multiplex PCR; TCRdb's copy has only in-frame clones and leaves some out. The sample has some 73,000 clones; approximately 90% are singletons. Study-wide results and limits: According to a subsequent analysis, TCR clusters identified in the first cohort showed a tendency to co-occur across the approximately 130 validation repertoires. Many donors carried some public TCRs, although rarity characterized most TCR sequences.

A note on this clone: Its matching antigen is unknown.

The study drew the donors from its approximately 110-subject validation cohort, separate from the approximately 690-subject first cohort. Sequenced material: PBMCs. The V gene is TRBV19, the J gene TRBJ1-5; 8 bases fit TRBD1. This clonotype was sampled from a woman between 18 and 29 years old in good health and CMV-seropositive. CDR3 bases: TGTGCCAGTAGTCCCGGGACAGGAGTTAATCAGCCCCAGCATTTT. It is translated as CASSPGTGVNQPQHF.